The source of this T cell receptor beta chain is a study of response to subunit inactivated influenza vaccine. This clonotype has a handful of counts. Its antigen is currently unknown. Findings and caveats of the study: Few additional T cells are recruited per seasonal influenza vaccination, authors suggested.

TCRdb ran MiXCR on the RT-PCR reads and lists one entry per CDR3 protein. Among approximately 290,000 distinct CDR3 sequences listed, roughly 22% were seen once. The source was PBMCs from blood, collected 21 months after vaccination. The origin of this receptor is a man aged 50-75 years who received an inactivated influenza vaccine.

The CDR3 region has the DNA TGCGCCAGCAGCCAAGACGCTGGGGGCGAGGACTATGGCTACACCTTC. Protein sequence: CASSQDAGGEDYGYTF. The gene calls are TRBV4-3 and TRBJ1-2; TRBD1 might be the D (6 bases). Trimming shortened V by 0 bases and J by 3 bases, and 14 bases separated the two germline ends. The germline gives CDR1 LGHNA, CDR2 YSLEER. The CDR3 contains 16 residues.